This record concerns one TCR beta chain sequence. Its cognate antigen is unknown. The data originate from a study of TIL therapy for anti-PD-1-resistant metastatic lung cancer. Whole-study context: Most patients had lung adenocarcinoma; a handful of tumors were EGFR-mutant, two ALK-rearranged; half smoked currently or formerly.

The libraries were made with immunoSEQ v3. Each library reached 1.5 million to 2.5 million read pairs, or about 5-6 million at deep level. Sequencing was performed with immunoSEQ multiplex PCR; in TCRdb, only in-frame clones are kept and a portion is missing. The table has under 65,000 clones, more than 80% seen once. The CDR3 is made up of 12 amino acids. Germline values: CDR1 SGHTA, CDR2 FQGNSA. The germline V and J ends were trimmed by 1 base and 6 bases, with 7 bases remaining between them. Study-level points and caveats: Infused TIL clonotypes partially replaced the baseline blood repertoire, then decayed over months.

Time point noted: pre-treatment sample, taken before nivolumab and TIL therapy. The genes are TRBV7-2 and TRBJ2-7; D gene uncertain. This TCR was recovered from a person between 25 and 79 years old with non-small cell lung cancer. Material: blood, obtained at baseline. CDR3 region: CASSLGGTEQYF. The CDR3 DNA follows: TGTGCCAGCAGCTTAGGTGGCACCGAGCAGTACTTC.